This entry lists 27 T cell receptor beta chains sequenced from one sample in a study of early T cells in non-severe SARS-CoV-2 infection. TCRdb analysed the 5' RACE reads with MiXCR anew, one entry per CDR3 protein. The profile shows tens of thousands of distinct CDR3 sequences, roughly 14% of them singletons. Material: whole blood. These TCRs come from an adult who was a healthcare worker with PCR-confirmed SARS-CoV-2 infection or an uninfected control (not recorded which).

This clonotype was detected many times. The chain recombines TRBV5-1 with TRBJ1-2; TRBD1 is a possible D gene (6 bases). This CDR3 contains 13 residues. Between the trimmed V and J ends, which lost 4 bases and 6 bases, there was a span of 13 bases. CDR1 and CDR2 (germline): SGHRS, YFSETQ. DNA of the CDR3: TGCGCCAGCAGCGCGCGGACAGATAATGGCTACACCTTC. It translates to CASSARTDNGYTF.

This clonotype showed up just a few times. The gene calls are TRBV7-8 and TRBJ2-5, with TRBD2 identical over 10 bases. The germline V gene encodes CDR1 SGHVS and CDR2 FQNEAQ. The CDR3 totals 17 residues. Germline trimming cut 1 base from V and 3 bases from J; bases unmatched to any gene: 8. The CDR3 protein is CASSLDVSGGAEETQYF. CDR3 DNA sequence: TGTGCCAGCAGCTTAGACGTGAGCGGGGGGGCCGAAGAGACCCAGTACTTC.

This clonotype showed up many times. The chain carries TRBV11-2 and TRBJ2-1; 12 bases are shared with TRBD2. CDR3 length equals 20 residues. V was clipped by 5 bases and J by 4 bases; unmatched bases: 18. Germline V gene data show CDR1 as SGHAT and CDR2 as FQNNGV. CDR3 nucleotides: TGTGCCAGCAGCCCAGGGCTAGCGGGGGGGATCTCCCCCTTTTACAATGAGCAGTTCTTC. As protein: CASSPGLAGGISPFYNEQFF.

This clonotype was found a few times. The chain couples TRBV24-1 to TRBJ2-3, with 12 bases aligning to TRBD1. The CDR3 length is 17 residues. Germline lookup yields CDR1 KGHDR and CDR2 SFDVKD. The junction had 7 bases not matched to a gene; V was cut back by 3 bases and J by 4 bases. CDR3 in DNA: TGTGCCACCAGTGATGCCCCGGGACAGGGGGCCTCAGATACGCAGTATTTT. Residues: CATSDAPGQGASDTQYF.

This clonotype has just a few counts. This chain links TRBV6-6 with TRBJ1-6; a possible D gene is TRBD1 (5 bases). Between the trimmed V and J ends, which lost 3 bases and 7 bases, there was a span of 13 bases. The length of the CDR3 is 15 residues. Germline values: CDR1 MNHNY, CDR2 SVGAGI (reference sequence). CDR3 DNA: TGTGCCAGCAGTTATGGGGACGGGGCAAATTCACCCCTCCACTTT. It is translated as CASSYGDGANSPLHF.

The gene calls are TRBV5-1 and TRBJ1-1; D not resolved. Trimming stripped 0 bases from V and 3 bases from J, with 9 bases between. Germline V CDR1 and CDR2: SGHRS, YFSETQ. This CDR3 comprises 14 residues. The CDR3: CASSLEFSYTEAFF. CDR3 bases: TGCGCCAGCAGCTTGGAGTTTTCGTACACTGAAGCTTTCTTT. Full variable domain (missing parts from reference TRBV5-1 and TRBJ1-1): KAGVTQTPRYLIKTRGQQVTLSCSPISGHRSVSWYQQTPGQGLQFLFEYFSETQRNKGNFPGRFSGRQFSNSRSEMNVSTLELGDSALYLCASSLEFSYTEAFFGQGTRLTVV.

The rearrangement joins TRBV6-1 to TRBJ1-1; possible D gene TRBD1, 5 bases. Looked up from germline, CDR1 is MNHNS and CDR2 is SASEGT. V lost 4 bases, J lost 4 bases, and 13 bases lay in between. The CDR3 has 14 amino acids. CDR3 sequence (DNA): TGTGCCAGCAGTGGACCCGCAGGGATCACTGAAGCTTTCTTT. Amino acid sequence: CASSGPAGITEAFF.

This chain joins TRBV14 and TRBJ1-1; D is uncertain. This CDR3 region has 13 residues. With 1 base removed from V and 8 bases from J, the gap between germline ends came to 11 bases. Germline V gives CDR1 SGHDN, CDR2 FVKESK. CDR3 protein: CASSQGTVSEAFF. For the CDR3, the DNA is TGTGCCAGCAGCCAAGGGACCGTCTCAGAAGCTTTCTTT.

This clonotype was counted at least ten times. The chain employs TRBV6-2 or TRBV6-3 and TRBJ2-7; TRBD2 is a possible D gene (5 bases). V lost 6 bases, J lost 3 bases, and 18 bases lay in between. Germline V gene lookup returns CDR1 MNHEY and CDR2 SVGEGT. This CDR3 has 15 amino acids. DNA for the CDR3: TGTGCCAGCAGCCTCAGAGCGGCAGGCCTCTACGAGCAGTACGTC. Amino acids: CASSLRAAGLYEQYV.

This clonotype was recorded many times. CDR3 coding DNA: TGTGCCAGCAGCCATCTCACAGATACGCAGTATTTT. This sequence encodes CASSHLTDTQYF. The chain employs TRBV3-1 and TRBJ2-3; D gene unclear. The CDR3 totals 12 residues. Trimming removed 3 bases at V and 2 bases at J, with 3 bases between. From germline, CDR1 is LGHDT and CDR2 YNNKEL (reference sequence).

The V call is TRBV11-2, the J call TRBJ1-1; the D gene is possibly TRBD1 (6 bases). The CDR3 spans 12 residues. V was shortened by 5 bases and J by 11 bases, with 15 bases between the two germline ends. Germline V gene data show CDR1 as SGHAT and CDR2 as FQNNGV. CDR3 coding DNA: TGTGCCAGCAGCCCGAAAGGGGGGGCTGCTTTCTTT. It yields the protein CASSPKGGAAFF. Looking up the rest from reference TRBV11-2 and TRBJ1-1 gives the full variable domain: EAGVAQSPRYKIIEKRQSVAFWCNPISGHATLYWYQQILGQGPKLLIQFQNNGVVDDSQLPKDRFSAERLKGVDSTLKIQPAKLEDSAVYLCASSPKGGAAFFGQGTRLTVV.

The chain is built from TRBV15 and TRBJ1-3, with 9 nucleotides matching TRBD1. CDR1 is LNHNV and CDR2 is YYDKDF in the germline V gene (reference sequence). The CDR3 covers 16 residues. V lost 4 bases and J lost 1; bases outside the gene matches: 5. The CDR3 sequence is CATSTDRGGSGNTIYF. CDR3 sequence (DNA): TGTGCCACCAGCACGGACAGGGGAGGTTCTGGAAACACCATATATTTT.

This clonotype has just one count. The chain has TRBV9 and TRBJ2-1; D unclear. The length of the CDR3 is 13 residues. The V and J ends lost 0 bases and 9 bases respectively, with 10 bases between them. Germline loops: CDR1 SGDLS, CDR2 YYNGEE. The CDR3 is CASSVGWASEQFF. CDR3 sequence (DNA): TGTGCCAGCAGCGTAGGCTGGGCAAGTGAGCAGTTCTTC.

The V call is TRBV20-1, the J call TRBJ1-2; 8 bases agree with TRBD1. This CDR3 has 15 residues. Trimming at V came to 3 bases and at J to 0 bases, leaving 6 bases not matched to a gene. Germline-derived CDR1 and CDR2 are DFQATT and SNEGSKA (reference sequence). This CDR3 reads CSARDRQGTNYGYTF. In DNA, the CDR3 is TGCAGTGCTAGGGACCGACAGGGGACTAACTATGGCTACACCTTC.

This chain joins TRBV9 and TRBJ1-1; D not resolved. The CDR3 covers 15 residues. The V end lost 2 bases, the J end lost 0 bases, and 11 bases lay between the germline ends. Germline CDR1 is SGDLS and CDR2 is YYNGEE. The CDR3 DNA reads TGTGCCAGCAGCGTGGGCGACGGGTTGAACACTGAAGCTTTCTTT. Translation: CASSVGDGLNTEAFF.

The rearrangement joins TRBV5-1 to TRBJ2-1; 11 positions agree with TRBD2. V shed 4 bases and J 8 bases; nucleotides not matched to a gene: 8. This CDR3 is built from 15 residues. Germline lookup yields CDR1 SGHRS and CDR2 YFSETQ. CDR3 protein: CASSIEASGGYEQFF. The DNA of the CDR3 is TGCGCCAGCAGCATTGAAGCTAGCGGGGGGTATGAGCAGTTCTTC.

In its sample, this clonotype was seen many times. The chain carries TRBV9 and TRBJ2-2; TRBD1 matches 7 bases. The germline V gene has CDR1 SGDLS and CDR2 YYNGEE. V shed 7 bases, J shed 2 bases, and the junction held 8 bases outside the gene matches. There are 15 residues in the CDR3. This CDR3 reads CASCTGQSNTGELFF. The CDR3, as DNA: TGTGCCAGCTGCACGGGACAGTCAAACACCGGGGAGCTGTTTTTT.

The chain combines TRBV19 with TRBJ2-1, with no clear D. V was pared by 5 bases and J by 1 base, with 9 bases between. Germline V gene data show CDR1 as LNHDA and CDR2 as SQIVND (reference sequence). The CDR3 has 14 residues. CDR3 amino acids: CASSRGFSYNEQFF. In DNA, the CDR3 is TGTGCCAGTAGTCGCGGCTTTTCCTACAATGAGCAGTTCTTC.

This clonotype has just a few counts. V is TRBV12-3 or TRBV12-4 and J is TRBJ2-5; 8 bases agree with TRBD2. CDR3 length: 13 amino acids. Losses at the gene ends were 5 bases for V and 5 bases for J; bases not matched to a gene: 4. As DNA, the CDR3 is TGTGCCAGCAGTCCAGCGGGGGCGGAGACCCAGTACTTC. Protein product: CASSPAGAETQYF.

This sequence joins TRBV27 and TRBJ1-5; D might be TRBD1 (5 bases). V was shortened by 4 bases and J by 1 base, with 8 bases between the two germline ends. Germline-derived CDR1 and CDR2 are MNHEY and SMNVEV (reference sequence). The CDR3 consists of 14 residues. The CDR3 DNA reads as TGTGCCAGCAGTTCCAGACAGAGCAATCAGCCCCAGCATTTT. This translates into CASSSRQSNQPQHF.

Ten or more counts support this clonotype. This chain joins TRBV11-2 and TRBJ2-6, with 7 bases identical to TRBD1. The V gene end was trimmed by 4 bases and the J gene end by 3 bases; junction bases not matched to a gene: 15. The CDR3 covers 19 residues. Per germline, CDR1 SGHAT and CDR2 FQNNGV. CDR3 sequence reads: CASSSNRDSAFRGANVLTF. As DNA, the CDR3 is TGTGCCAGCAGCTCGAACCGGGACAGCGCTTTTCGTGGGGCCAACGTCCTGACTTTC.

The table lists this clonotype with a few counts. At one end the junction does not follow the germline gene, possibly because of a read error. The chain combines TRBV19 with TRBJ2-1; 14 nucleotides agree with TRBD2. Germline values: CDR1 LNHDA, CDR2 SQIVND (reference sequence). There are 16 residues in the CDR3. CDR3 in amino acids: CTSSIFGLAGGNEQFF. In nucleotides, the CDR3 is TGTACCAGTAGTATTTTCGGACTAGCGGGGGGAAATGAGCAGTTCTTC.

This clonotype was seen a few times. V and J are TRBV14 and TRBJ1-6; D is uncertain. The CDR3 loop spans 13 amino acids. Per germline, CDR1 SGHDN and CDR2 FVKESK. Trimming took off 0 bases at V and 13 bases at J, with 10 bases between the two ends. This chain's CDR3 is CASSQDYRIPLHF. The CDR3 DNA follows: TGTGCCAGCAGCCAAGATTATCGGATTCCCCTCCACTTT.

This clonotype was counted between two and nine times. This rearrangement joins TRBV18 to TRBJ1-1; perhaps TRBD1 as D (5 bases). Trimming left V 0 bases short and J 1 base short, with 18 bases between. The CDR3 is 18 amino acids. CDR1 is KGHSH and CDR2 is LQKENI in the germline V gene. The CDR3 region has the DNA TGTGCCAGCTCACCACCTTTTCTCAGGGATCAGAGGAACACTGAAGCTTTCTTT. This sequence encodes CASSPPFLRDQRNTEAFF. Full variable domain (missing parts from reference TRBV18 and TRBJ1-1): NAGVMQNPRHLVRRRGQEARLRCSPMKGHSHVYWYRQLPEEGLKFMVYLQKENIIDESGMPKERFSAEFPKEGPSILRIQQVVRGDSAAYFCASSPPFLRDQRNTEAFFGQGTRLTVV.

The chain joins TRBV5-4 to TRBJ2-5; 7 nucleotides match TRBD1. The V and J ends lost 4 bases and 1 base, in that order; junction bases with no gene match: 7. Germline CDR1 SGHNT, CDR2 YYREEE (reference sequence). The CDR3 consists of 15 residues. For the CDR3, the DNA is TGTGCCAGCAGCGTCACACAGGGGCGCCAAGAGACCCAGTACTTC. Encoded protein: CASSVTQGRQETQYF.

A word on this clonotype: It may be a read error: a sequence one base away is much more abundant. This chain links TRBV9 with TRBJ1-1; TRBD1 is a possible D gene (5 bases). Germline V CDR1 and CDR2: SGDLS, YYNGEE. The CDR3 totals 14 residues. CDR3 bases: TGTGCCAACAGCCAGGGATGGGGGAACACTGAAGCTTTCTTT. Translation: CANSQGWGNTEAFF. The full variable domain, rest sourced from reference TRBV9 and TRBJ1-1, is DSGVTQTPKHLITATGQRVTLRCSPRSGDLSVYWYQQSLDQGLQFLIQYYNGEERAKGNILERFSAQQFPDLHSELNLSSLELGDSALYFCANSQGWGNTEAFFGQGTRLTVV.

V is TRBV3-1 and J is TRBJ2-5; either TRBD1 or TRBD2 may fit D (5 bases each). The length of the CDR3 is 14 residues. Germline values: CDR1 LGHDT, CDR2 YNNKEL (reference sequence). Trimming took 4 bases from V and 7 from J, leaving 16 bases between them. CDR3 DNA: TGTGCCAGCAGCCTACGAGGGGCTGGCTGGACCCAGTACTTC. The encoded protein is CASSLRGAGWTQYF.